A selection of T cell receptor beta chains follows, all from one sample in a study of T cells in localized non-small cell lung cancer. The data were produced by immunoSEQ multiplex PCR, yet TCRdb's version contains in-frame clones alone and is incomplete. The profile shows 25,000 to 30,000 clones, approximately 85% of them singletons. The material was peripheral blood, obtained before any cancer treatment. The receptors here all came from a woman aged 35-75 years with stage I lung adenocarcinoma. Both conserved end residues are part of each CDR3. Each record gives: CDR3 DNA, CDR3 protein, clone size, J gene, V gene, D gene. D genes are given only for firm matches. Expanded clones are given a class, and other clones once, few, many or no size at all.

CDR3 DNA: TGTGCCAGCAGCGTAGTCCCCCAGGGCACTGAAGCTTTCTTT
CDR3 protein: CASSVVPQGTEAFF
clone size: NA
J gene: TRBJ1-1
V gene: TRBV9
D gene: NA

CDR3 DNA: TGTGCCAGCAGTGCTCTCGGACAGGGTGGTCAGCCCCAGCATTTT
CDR3 protein: CASSALGQGGQPQHF
clone size: NA
J gene: TRBJ1-5
V gene: TRBV2
D gene: TRBD1

CDR3 DNA: TGTGCCAGCAGTGGGCGACAGGGCCCATCAATTTCAGATACGCAGTATTTT
CDR3 protein: CASSGRQGPSISDTQYF
clone size: NA
J gene: TRBJ2-3
V gene: TRBV6-1
D gene: TRBD1

CDR3 DNA: TGTGCCAGTAGTATAGTGGACAGGGTTTTGCCACCCCTCCACTTT
CDR3 protein: CASSIVDRVLPPLHF
clone size: few
J gene: TRBJ1-6
V gene: TRBV19
D gene: TRBD1

CDR3 DNA: TGCGCCAGCAGCCGTCGGCAAGCGGGAGAGTCAGATACGCAGTATTTT
CDR3 protein: CASSRRQAGESDTQYF
clone size: NA
J gene: TRBJ2-3
V gene: TRBV5-1
D gene: TRBD2

CDR3 DNA: TGTGCCAGCAGGAAGGACAGGGGAAAAGATCAGCCCCAGCATTTT
CDR3 protein: CASRKDRGKDQPQHF
clone size: NA
J gene: TRBJ1-5
V gene: TRBV6-5
D gene: TRBD1

CDR3 DNA: TGTGCCAGCAGTGAAGGGGGGACAGGGGGAGAAAAACTGTTTTTT
CDR3 protein: CASSEGGTGGEKLFF
clone size: NA
J gene: TRBJ1-4
V gene: TRBV2
D gene: TRBD1

CDR3 DNA: TGTGCCAGCAGTTCGGACAGGGGCGGCTATGGCTACACCTTC
CDR3 protein: CASSSDRGGYGYTF
clone size: NA
J gene: TRBJ1-2
V gene: TRBV6-6
D gene: TRBD1

CDR3 DNA: TGCGCCAGCAGCTTGGGACCATCCCTAACAGGGGTTCGGGCTGGCTACACCTTC
CDR3 protein: CASSLGPSLTGVRAGYTF
clone size: NA
J gene: TRBJ1-2
V gene: TRBV5-1
D gene: TRBD1

CDR3 DNA: TGTGCCAGTAGTATGATTAGCGGGGGAGGGGATACGCAGTATTTT
CDR3 protein: CASSMISGGGDTQYF
clone size: NA
J gene: TRBJ2-3
V gene: TRBV19
D gene: TRBD2

CDR3 DNA: TGTGCCAGCAGCGTACTTGGGGGAGACATGAACACTGAAGCTTTCTTT
CDR3 protein: CASSVLGGDMNTEAFF
clone size: once
J gene: TRBJ1-1
V gene: TRBV9
D gene: NA

CDR3 DNA: TGTGCCACCACCCTAACGGAGGATGAAAAACTGTTTTTT
CDR3 protein: CATTLTEDEKLFF
clone size: NA
J gene: TRBJ1-4
V gene: TRBV6-6
D gene: NA

CDR3 DNA: TGTGCCAGCTCACCACCGGTCATAACAGATACGCAGTATTTT
CDR3 protein: CASSPPVITDTQYF
clone size: NA
J gene: TRBJ2-3
V gene: TRBV18
D gene: NA

CDR3 DNA: TGTGCCACCGCGGGGGAGCCGGGGAAGACCCAGTACTTC
CDR3 protein: CATAGEPGKTQYF
clone size: NA
J gene: TRBJ2-5
V gene: TRBV2
D gene: TRBD2

CDR3 DNA: TGTGCCAGCAGCTTAGAGAAGGGGCTGTTTTTT
CDR3 protein: CASSLEKGLFF
clone size: NA
J gene: TRBJ2-2
V gene: TRBV11-3
D gene: NA

CDR3 DNA: TGTGCCAGTATGGAGCGGACAGGGGTTACCTACGAGCAGTACTTC
CDR3 protein: CASMERTGVTYEQYF
clone size: medium-sized
J gene: TRBJ2-7
V gene: TRBV19
D gene: TRBD1

CDR3 DNA: TGTGCCAGCAGCTTAGAGCGCGTCAGAAACACCGGGGAGCTGTTTTTT
CDR3 protein: CASSLERVRNTGELFF
clone size: NA
J gene: TRBJ2-2
V gene: TRBV7-2
D gene: NA

CDR3 DNA: TGTGCCAGCAGTTACTCCAGGGGTATCGGAGCCGGGGAGCTGTTTTTT
CDR3 protein: CASSYSRGIGAGELFF
clone size: NA
J gene: TRBJ2-2
V gene: TRBV6-6
D gene: NA

CDR3 DNA: TGTGCCAGCAGGTCCGACAGGGGGCAAGCTTTCTTT
CDR3 protein: CASRSDRGQAFF
clone size: NA
J gene: TRBJ1-1
V gene: TRBV25-1
D gene: TRBD1

CDR3 DNA: TGTGCCAGCAGTAGGGGATGGACGGTCTACGAGCAGTACTTC
CDR3 protein: CASSRGWTVYEQYF
clone size: NA
J gene: TRBJ2-7
V gene: TRBV7-8
D gene: NA

CDR3 DNA: TGTGCCAGTAGTCGCCGACAGGGGATAGGGAACAATGAGCAGTTCTTC
CDR3 protein: CASSRRQGIGNNEQFF
clone size: NA
J gene: TRBJ2-1
V gene: TRBV19
D gene: TRBD1

CDR3 DNA: TGTGCCAGCAGCCTAGGGGGCCGGCAGTACTTC
CDR3 protein: CASSLGGRQYF
clone size: NA
J gene: TRBJ2-7
V gene: TRBV7-3
D gene: TRBD1

CDR3 DNA: TGTGCCAGCAGCTTAGTTGGGGGGCGTACGGGAAACACCATATATTTT
CDR3 protein: CASSLVGGRTGNTIYF
clone size: once
J gene: TRBJ1-3
V gene: TRBV7-2
D gene: NA

CDR3 DNA: TGTGCCAGCAGCCTTGGGCTTTTGAACACTGAAGCTTTCTTT
CDR3 protein: CASSLGLLNTEAFF
clone size: NA
J gene: TRBJ1-1
V gene: TRBV27
D gene: NA

CDR3 DNA: TGTGCCAGCAGCCCAGCCGGGAGGATTAACTATGGCTACACCTTC
CDR3 protein: CASSPAGRINYGYTF
clone size: NA
J gene: TRBJ1-2
V gene: TRBV11-2
D gene: NA

CDR3 DNA: TGTGCCAGCAGTTTAAACAGGGGCCTTAATAGCAATCAGCCCCAGCATTTT
CDR3 protein: CASSLNRGLNSNQPQHF
clone size: few
J gene: TRBJ1-5
V gene: TRBV7-8
D gene: TRBD1

CDR3 DNA: TGTGCCAGTGGGGACAGATCTAACTATGGCTACACCTTC
CDR3 protein: CASGDRSNYGYTF
clone size: NA
J gene: TRBJ1-2
V gene: TRBV25-1
D gene: TRBD1

CDR3 DNA: TGTGCCAGCAGTGAGAGGTCTAGTTTAGCGTACGAGACCCAGTACTTC
CDR3 protein: CASSERSSLAYETQYF
clone size: few
J gene: TRBJ2-5
V gene: TRBV2
D gene: NA

CDR3 DNA: TGTGCCAGCAGCTTGCGTGTCGGGGAAAAACTGTTTTTT
CDR3 protein: CASSLRVGEKLFF
clone size: NA
J gene: TRBJ1-4
V gene: TRBV5-4
D gene: NA

CDR3 DNA: TGCGCCAGCAGCCCCCAGGACAGGTGGCCGGGACTAGCGGACACAGATACGCAGTATTTT
CDR3 protein: CASSPQDRWPGLADTDTQYF
clone size: NA
J gene: TRBJ2-3
V gene: TRBV4-3
D gene: TRBD2

CDR3 DNA: TGTGCCAGCAGTTTATTCGGGGGCCTGAACACTGAAGCTTTCTTT
CDR3 protein: CASSLFGGLNTEAFF
clone size: NA
J gene: TRBJ1-1
V gene: TRBV27
D gene: NA

CDR3 DNA: TGTGCCAGCAGCGCAGGGACAGGCGGACTAGCGGGGAACACCGGGGAGCTGTTTTTT
CDR3 protein: CASSAGTGGLAGNTGELFF
clone size: NA
J gene: TRBJ2-2
V gene: TRBV7-9
D gene: TRBD2

CDR3 DNA: TGTGCCAGTAGTATATCGAGGCAGGGTGGCTACACCTTC
CDR3 protein: CASSISRQGGYTF
clone size: NA
J gene: TRBJ1-2
V gene: TRBV19
D gene: NA

CDR3 DNA: TGTGCCAGCAGTATCGGGACTAGCGGGTACTCGGGCGAGCAGTACTTC
CDR3 protein: CASSIGTSGYSGEQYF
clone size: NA
J gene: TRBJ2-7
V gene: TRBV27
D gene: TRBD2

CDR3 DNA: TGCGCCAGCAGCCCAGGACAGGGAGTCTACGAGCAGTACTTC
CDR3 protein: CASSPGQGVYEQYF
clone size: once
J gene: TRBJ2-7
V gene: TRBV5-1
D gene: TRBD1

CDR3 DNA: TGTGCCAGCAGTTACGCCCAGGGGTGGACTGAAGCTTTCTTT
CDR3 protein: CASSYAQGWTEAFF
clone size: NA
J gene: TRBJ1-1
V gene: TRBV6-5
D gene: NA

CDR3 DNA: TGTGCCAGCAGTCCCCGGGGGGGGATGAATTCACCCCTCCACTTT
CDR3 protein: CASSPRGGMNSPLHF
clone size: NA
J gene: TRBJ1-6
V gene: TRBV6-6
D gene: NA

CDR3 DNA: TGTGCCAGCAGTGTTGGACAGATGAACACTGAAGCTTTCTTT
CDR3 protein: CASSVGQMNTEAFF
clone size: NA
J gene: TRBJ1-1
V gene: TRBV6-1
D gene: NA

CDR3 DNA: TGCGCCAGCAGCCGAGCCAATGAGCAGTTCTTC
CDR3 protein: CASSRANEQFF
clone size: NA
J gene: TRBJ2-1
V gene: TRBV4-1
D gene: NA